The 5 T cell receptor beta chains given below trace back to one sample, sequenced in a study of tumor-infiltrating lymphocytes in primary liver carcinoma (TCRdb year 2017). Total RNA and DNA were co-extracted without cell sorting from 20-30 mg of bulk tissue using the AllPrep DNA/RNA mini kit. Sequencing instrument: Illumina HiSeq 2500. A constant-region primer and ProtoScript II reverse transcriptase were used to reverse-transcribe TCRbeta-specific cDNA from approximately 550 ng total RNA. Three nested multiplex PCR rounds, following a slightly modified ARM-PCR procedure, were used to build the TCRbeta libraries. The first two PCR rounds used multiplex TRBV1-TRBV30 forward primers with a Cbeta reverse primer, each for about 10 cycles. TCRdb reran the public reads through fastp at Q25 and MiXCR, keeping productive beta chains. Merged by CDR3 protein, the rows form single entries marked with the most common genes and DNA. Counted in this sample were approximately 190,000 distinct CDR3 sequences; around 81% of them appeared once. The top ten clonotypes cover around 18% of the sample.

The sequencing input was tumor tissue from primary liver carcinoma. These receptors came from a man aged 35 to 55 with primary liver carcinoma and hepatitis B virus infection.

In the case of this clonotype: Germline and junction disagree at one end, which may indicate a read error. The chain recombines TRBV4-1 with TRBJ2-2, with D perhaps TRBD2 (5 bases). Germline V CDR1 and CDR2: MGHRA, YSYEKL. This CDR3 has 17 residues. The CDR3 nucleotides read TGCGCCAGCAGCCAAGACCCTAAGCGGTGGGCGATCGGGGAGCTGTTATTT. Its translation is CASSQDPKRWAIGELLF.

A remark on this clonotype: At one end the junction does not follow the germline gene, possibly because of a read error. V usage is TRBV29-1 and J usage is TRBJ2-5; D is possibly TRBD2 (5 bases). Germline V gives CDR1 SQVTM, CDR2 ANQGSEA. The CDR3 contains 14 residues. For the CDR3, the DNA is TGCAGCGTTGTGTCTGGTACCACATGGGAGAACCAGTACTTC. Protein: CSVVSGTTWENQYF.

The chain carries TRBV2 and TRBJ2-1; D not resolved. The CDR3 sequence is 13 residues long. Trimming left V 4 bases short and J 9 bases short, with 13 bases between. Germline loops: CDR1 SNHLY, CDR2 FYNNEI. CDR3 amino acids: CASSGVEGSEQFF. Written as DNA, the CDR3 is TGTGCCAGCAGTGGGGTAGAAGGAAGTGAGCAGTTCTTC. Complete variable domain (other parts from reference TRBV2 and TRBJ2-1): EPEVTQTPSHQVTQMGQEVILRCVPISNHLYFYWYRQILGQKVEFLVSFYNNEISEKSEIFDDQFSVERPDGSNFTLKIRSTKLEDSAMYFCASSGVEGSEQFFGPGTRLTVL.

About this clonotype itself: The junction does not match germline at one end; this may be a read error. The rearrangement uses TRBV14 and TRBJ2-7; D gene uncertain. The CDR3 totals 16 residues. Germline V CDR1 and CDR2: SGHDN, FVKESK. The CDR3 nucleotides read TGTGCCAGCAGTCAACGTTCGCAGTCATCCTCCTACGAGCAGTGCTTC. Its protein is CASSQRSQSSSYEQCF.

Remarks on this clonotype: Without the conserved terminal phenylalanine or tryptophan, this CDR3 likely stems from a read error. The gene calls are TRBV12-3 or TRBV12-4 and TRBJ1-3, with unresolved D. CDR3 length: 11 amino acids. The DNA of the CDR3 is TGTACCAGCAGTACTACAAACACCATATATCTT. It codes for CTSSTTNTIYL.